This TCR beta chain appears in the sequencing data of a study of OX40 agonist ivuxolimab in advanced cancers. About the research overall: The patients' treatment was ivuxolimab, an agonistic anti-OX40 (CD134) antibody. The study's findings and limits: Antigen specificity was not determined for the expanded peripheral T cells.

Assay used: immunoSEQ multiplex PCR; TCRdb lists only in-frame clones, some missing. Of around 56,000 clones in the sample, 88% are singletons; the top ten hold roughly 11%. In this sample, this clone turned up a few times. Its target is not known. CDR1 and CDR2 (germline): SEHNR, FQNEAQ (reference sequence). Trimming cost V 5 bases and J 9 bases, with 5 bases left between them. The CDR3 is 11 amino acids. Material: CD4+ or CD8+ T cells sorted from blood, obtained in a trial of the OX40 agonist ivuxolimab. The receptor was derived from an adult with an advanced solid tumor such as melanoma, head and neck, liver or kidney cancer. The rearrangement links TRBV7-9 to TRBJ1-6; no clear D gene. CDR3 region: CASSPSSPLHF. CDR3 nucleotide sequence: TGTGCCAGCAGCCCGAGTTCACCCCTCCACTTT.